This T cell receptor (beta chain) was recorded in a study of blood T cell repertoires in COVID-19. In the study overall: PBMCs, B-cell-depleted T cells, or T cells provided the cDNA or gDNA that made up the material.

Adults between roughly 18 and 95 years of age took part from 20 to 25 US areas. Sequenced by immunoSEQ multiplex PCR; TCRdb stores in-frame clones only, minus some. Counted here are some 340,000 clones, roughly 90% occurring once; the ten biggest clones make up about 4%. CDR3 size: 15 residues. CDR1 is SGHNT, CDR2 YYREEE, per germline (reference sequence). The germline V and J ends were trimmed by 0 bases and 7 bases, with 17 bases remaining between them. The TCR comes from a woman aged 30 to 39 who had been exposed to COVID-19. The V and J genes are TRBV5-4 and TRBJ2-7; tentatively, D is TRBD1 (6 bases). Source material: PBMCs or T cells enriched from blood (not recorded which). The CDR3 coding sequence is TGTGCCAGCAGCTTGGCCCAGGGGCGCCTGGGAGAGCAGTACTTC. Its translation is CASSLAQGRLGEQYF.